This is a list of T cell receptor beta chains from one sample in a study of chemoradiotherapy in HPV16-positive cancers. Here immunoSEQ multiplex PCR was the method, and the copy in TCRdb shows in-frame clones only, minus some. Of some 9,600 clones in the sample, around 86% are singletons; the top ten hold more than 2%. Sequences were derived from blood, sampled from a patient who underwent chemoradiotherapy. The source of these receptors is a human donor with HPV-associated anogenital cancer. CDR3s include the opening cysteine and the closing phenylalanine or tryptophan. A D gene is named only where the DNA matches it firmly. Clone size, where shown, is once, few, many, or a class for clones that have expanded.

v_call	clone_size	j_call	d_call	cdr3_aa	cdr3_nt
TRBV5-1	.	TRBJ2-7	.	CASSLEQGSVHEQYF	TGCGCCAGCAGCTTGGAGCAGGGAAGTGTCCACGAGCAGTACTTC
TRBV19	.	TRBJ1-1	.	CASTETQGSTEAFF	TGTGCCAGTACCGAAACCCAGGGGAGCACTGAAGCTTTCTTT
TRBV30	.	TRBJ2-5	.	CAWSVTASAKETQYF	TGTGCCTGGAGTGTAACCGCTAGCGCCAAAGAGACCCAGTACTTC
TRBV11-2	.	TRBJ2-4	.	CASSSRLAKNIQYF	TGTGCCAGCAGCTCCCGTCTAGCCAAAAACATTCAGTACTTC
TRBV19	once	TRBJ1-6	.	CASSIKGHLSTLHF	TGTGCCAGTAGTATTAAAGGACACCTCTCGACCCTCCACTTT
TRBV7-8	.	TRBJ2-7	TRBD1	CASSLDRGRGEQYF	TGTGCCAGCAGCTTAGACAGGGGGCGAGGGGAGCAGTACTTC
TRBV5-1	.	TRBJ1-2	TRBD1	CASSPGTGVYGYTF	TGCGCCAGCAGTCCCGGGACAGGAGTCTATGGCTACACCTTC
TRBV5-5	few	TRBJ1-6	.	CASSLGGVVNSPLHF	TGTGCCAGCAGCTTGGGGGGGGTGGTTAATTCACCCCTCCACTTT
TRBV2	.	TRBJ2-1	.	CASSEEAGKYNEQFF	TGTGCCAGCAGTGAAGAGGCAGGGAAATACAATGAGCAGTTCTTC
TRBV5-1	.	TRBJ2-7	.	CASSLGLNSHEQYF	TGCGCCAGCAGCCTGGGACTGAATAGTCACGAGCAGTACTTC
TRBV7-9	.	TRBJ2-3	.	CASSGRRGDTQYF	TGTGCCAGCAGCGGTAGGAGGGGCGATACGCAGTATTTT
TRBV14	.	TRBJ2-5	TRBD2	CASSYGLAGQETQYF	TGTGCCAGCAGCTACGGACTAGCGGGGCAAGAGACCCAGTACTTC
TRBV12-5	.	TRBJ2-2	.	CASGSGGITGELFF	TGTGCTAGTGGTTCAGGGGGGATCACCGGGGAGCTGTTTTTT
TRBV6-5	.	TRBJ1-2	TRBD1	CASSGRDRSMGGTF	TGTGCCAGCAGTGGTAGGGACAGGTCCATGGGAGGCACCTTC
TRBV7-2	.	TRBJ2-1	TRBD2	CASSPGTSGGYEQFF	TGTGCCAGCAGCCCTGGGACTAGCGGGGGTTATGAGCAGTTCTTC
TRBV6-1	.	TRBJ2-5	.	CASTMLETQYF	TGTGCCAGCACCATGCTGGAGACCCAGTACTTC
TRBV18	.	TRBJ1-1	.	CASSPPRTAWTEAFF	TGTGCCAGCTCACCACCACGGACAGCGTGGACTGAAGCTTTCTTT
TRBV6-5	.	TRBJ2-2	.	CASSFTGATGELFF	TGTGCCAGCAGCTTTACAGGTGCCACCGGGGAGCTGTTTTTT
TRBV9	.	TRBJ1-2	.	CASSVNLFPQEYGYTF	TGTGCCAGCAGCGTAAACTTATTCCCCCAGGAATATGGCTACACCTTC
TRBV27	.	TRBJ1-6	TRBD1	CASRRQGQGTSSYNSPLHF	TGTGCCAGCAGGCGACAAGGACAGGGAACGAGCTCCTATAATTCACCCCTCCACTTT
TRBV7-2	.	TRBJ2-7	TRBD1	CASSLRRQGEDEQYF	TGTGCCAGCAGCTTAAGGCGACAGGGGGAAGACGAGCAGTACTTC
TRBV30	.	TRBJ2-1	.	CAWSVLKGSSYNEQFF	TGTGCCTGGAGTGTATTAAAGGGGAGCTCCTACAATGAGCAGTTCTTC
TRBV19	few	TRBJ2-7	.	CASSIEWLAYEQYF	TGTGCCAGTAGTATAGAATGGCTGGCCTACGAGCAGTACTTC
TRBV5-6	.	TRBJ2-1	.	CASSVWGGLHNEQFF	TGTGCCAGCAGCGTGTGGGGGGGCCTGCACAATGAGCAGTTCTTC
TRBV5-4	few	TRBJ2-2	.	CASSTTGNGELFF	TGTGCCAGCAGCACGACCGGGAACGGGGAGCTGTTTTTT
TRBV7-9	few	TRBJ1-1	.	CASSLRAEAFF	TGTGCCAGCAGCTTACGCGCTGAAGCTTTCTTT
TRBV5-1	.	TRBJ1-3	TRBD1	CASSLNTGQGENTIYF	TGCGCCAGCAGCTTAAACACCGGACAGGGCGAAAACACCATATATTTT
TRBV5-1	.	TRBJ2-7	TRBD2	CASSSRGSGGVYEQYF	TGCGCCAGCAGCTCCCGAGGGAGCGGGGGGGTCTACGAGCAGTACTTC
TRBV7-9	.	TRBJ2-1	TRBD2	CASSSRGTSGGHEQFF	TGTGCCAGCAGCTCAAGAGGGACTAGCGGGGGGCATGAGCAGTTCTTC
TRBV10-3	once	TRBJ2-3	TRBD2	CAISNLAGGRTDTQYF	TGTGCCATCAGTAACCTAGCGGGGGGGCGCACAGATACGCAGTATTTT
TRBV5-6	.	TRBJ2-1	TRBD2	CASIPAGRGGYNEQFF	TGTGCCAGCATCCCCGCCGGGCGGGGGGGATACAATGAGCAGTTCTTC
TRBV4-3	.	TRBJ2-1	.	CASSQSSGTPGDEQFF	TGCGCCAGCAGCCAAAGCTCCGGGACTCCCGGCGATGAGCAGTTCTTC
TRBV7-2	.	TRBJ2-5	.	CASSPTSETQYF	TGTGCCAGCAGCCCCACTAGCGAGACCCAGTACTTC
TRBV5-8	.	TRBJ2-2	TRBD1	CASSLRQGSTRAGELFF	TGTGCCAGCAGCCTACGACAGGGATCTACCAGAGCCGGGGAGCTGTTTTTT
TRBV6-4	.	TRBJ1-5	TRBD1	CAGEGQGLDQPQHF	TGTGCCGGGGAGGGACAGGGGTTGGATCAGCCCCAGCATTTT
TRBV11-3	.	TRBJ2-3	.	CASSLGGASSTDTQYF	TGTGCCAGCAGCTTAGGGGGGGCTTCTAGCACAGATACGCAGTATTTT
TRBV9	.	TRBJ1-1	TRBD1	CASSLTGEWGTEAFF	TGTGCCAGCAGCCTCACAGGGGAATGGGGCACTGAAGCTTTCTTT